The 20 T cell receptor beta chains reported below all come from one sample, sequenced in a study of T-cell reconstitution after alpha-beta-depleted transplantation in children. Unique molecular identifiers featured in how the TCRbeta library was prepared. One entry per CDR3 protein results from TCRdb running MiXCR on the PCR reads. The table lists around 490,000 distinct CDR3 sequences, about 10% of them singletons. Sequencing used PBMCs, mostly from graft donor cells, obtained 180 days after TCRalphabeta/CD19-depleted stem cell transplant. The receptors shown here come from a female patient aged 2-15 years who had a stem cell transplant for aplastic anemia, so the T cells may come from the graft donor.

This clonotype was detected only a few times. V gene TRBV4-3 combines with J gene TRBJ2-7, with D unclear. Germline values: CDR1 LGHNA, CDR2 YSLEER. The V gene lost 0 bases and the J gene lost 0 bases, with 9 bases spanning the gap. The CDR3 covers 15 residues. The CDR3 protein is CASSQDRHLSYEQYF. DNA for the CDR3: TGCGCCAGCAGCCAAGATCGGCACCTCTCCTACGAGCAGTACTTC.

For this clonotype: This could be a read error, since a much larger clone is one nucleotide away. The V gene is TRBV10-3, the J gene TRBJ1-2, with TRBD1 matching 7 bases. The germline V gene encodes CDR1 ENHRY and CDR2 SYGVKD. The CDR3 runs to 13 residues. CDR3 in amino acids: CATSDEGADGYTF. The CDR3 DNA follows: TGTGCCACCAGTGATGAGGGGGCGGATGGCTACACCTTC.

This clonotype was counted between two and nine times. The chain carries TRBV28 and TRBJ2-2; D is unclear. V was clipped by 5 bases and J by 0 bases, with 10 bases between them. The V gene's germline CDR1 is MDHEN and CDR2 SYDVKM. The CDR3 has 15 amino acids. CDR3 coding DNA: TGTGCCAGCAGTCGCTGGCGCACGAACACCGGGGAGCTGTTTTTT. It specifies CASSRWRTNTGELFF.

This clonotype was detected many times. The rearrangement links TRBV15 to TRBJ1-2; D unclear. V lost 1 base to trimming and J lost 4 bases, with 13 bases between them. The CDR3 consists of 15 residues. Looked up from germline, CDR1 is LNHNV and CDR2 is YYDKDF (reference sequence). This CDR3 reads CATSRGPTAFYGYTF. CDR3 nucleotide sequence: TGTGCCACCAGCAGAGGACCGACGGCTTTCTATGGCTACACCTTC.

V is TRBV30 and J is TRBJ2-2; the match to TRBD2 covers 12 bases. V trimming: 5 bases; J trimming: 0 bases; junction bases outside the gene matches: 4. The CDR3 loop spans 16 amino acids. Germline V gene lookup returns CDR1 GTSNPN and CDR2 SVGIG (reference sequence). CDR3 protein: CAWETSGRPNTGELFF. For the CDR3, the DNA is TGTGCCTGGGAAACTAGCGGGAGGCCGAACACCGGGGAGCTGTTTTTT.

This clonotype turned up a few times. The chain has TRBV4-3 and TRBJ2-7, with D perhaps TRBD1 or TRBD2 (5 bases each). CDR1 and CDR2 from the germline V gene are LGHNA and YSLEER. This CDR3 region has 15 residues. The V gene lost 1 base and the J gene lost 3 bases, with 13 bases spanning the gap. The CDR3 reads CASSQVDGGGYEQYF. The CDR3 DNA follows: TGCGCCAGCAGCCAAGTGGATGGGGGTGGCTACGAGCAGTACTTC.

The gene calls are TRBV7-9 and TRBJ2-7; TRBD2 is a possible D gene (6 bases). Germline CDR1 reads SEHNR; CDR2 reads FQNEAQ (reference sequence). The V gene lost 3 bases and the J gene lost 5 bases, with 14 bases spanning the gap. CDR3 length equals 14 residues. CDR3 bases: TGTGCCAGCAGCTTTGGGGGGATTTTTGACGAGCAGTACTTC. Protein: CASSFGGIFDEQYF.

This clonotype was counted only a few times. This CDR3 is CSADRGRNQPQHF. CDR3 sequence (DNA): TGCAGTGCCGACAGGGGACGCAATCAGCCCCAGCATTTT. This chain connects TRBV20-1 to TRBJ1-5; 8 bases align to TRBD1. Trimming at V came to 6 bases and at J to 2 bases, leaving 3 bases not matched to a gene. The CDR3 has 13 residues. The germline CDR1 and CDR2 sequences are DFQATT and SNEGSKA (reference sequence).

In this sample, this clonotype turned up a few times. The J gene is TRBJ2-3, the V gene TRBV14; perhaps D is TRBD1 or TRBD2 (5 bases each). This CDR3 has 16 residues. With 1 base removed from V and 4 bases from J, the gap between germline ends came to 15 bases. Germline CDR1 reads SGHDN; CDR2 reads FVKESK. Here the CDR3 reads CASSQGLVRGPDTQYF. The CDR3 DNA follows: TGTGCCAGCAGCCAAGGTTTAGTGAGGGGCCCAGATACGCAGTATTTT.

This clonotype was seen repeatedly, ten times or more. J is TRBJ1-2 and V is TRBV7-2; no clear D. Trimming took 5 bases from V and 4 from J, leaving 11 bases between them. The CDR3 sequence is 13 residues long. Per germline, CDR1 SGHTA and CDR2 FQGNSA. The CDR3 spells CASSLHGSYGYTF. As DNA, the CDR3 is TGTGCCAGCAGCCTACACGGGAGCTATGGCTACACCTTC.

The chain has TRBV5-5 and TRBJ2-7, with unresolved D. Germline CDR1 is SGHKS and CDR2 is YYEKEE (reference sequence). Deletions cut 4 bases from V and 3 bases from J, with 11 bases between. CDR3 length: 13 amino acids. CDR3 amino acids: CASSPKDLYEQYF. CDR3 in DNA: TGTGCCAGCAGCCCCAAGGACCTCTACGAGCAGTACTTC.

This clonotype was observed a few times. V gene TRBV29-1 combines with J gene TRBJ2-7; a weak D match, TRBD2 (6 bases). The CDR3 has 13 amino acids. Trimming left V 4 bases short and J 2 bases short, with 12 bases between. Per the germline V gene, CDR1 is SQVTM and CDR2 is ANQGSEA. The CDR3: CSVGGPSAYEQYF. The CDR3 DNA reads TGCAGCGTTGGAGGCCCTAGCGCCTACGAGCAGTACTTC.

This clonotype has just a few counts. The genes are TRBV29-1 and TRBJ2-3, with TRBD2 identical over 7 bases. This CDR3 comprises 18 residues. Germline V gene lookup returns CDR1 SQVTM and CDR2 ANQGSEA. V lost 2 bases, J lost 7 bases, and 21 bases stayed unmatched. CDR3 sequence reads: CSVESGGGPLGPTYTQYF. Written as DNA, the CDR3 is TGCAGCGTTGAATCTGGGGGGGGACCTCTGGGACCTACCTATACGCAGTATTTT.

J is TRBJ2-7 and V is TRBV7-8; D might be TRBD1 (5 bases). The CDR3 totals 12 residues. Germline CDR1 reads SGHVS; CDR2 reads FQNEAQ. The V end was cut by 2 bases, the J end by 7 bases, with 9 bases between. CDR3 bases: TGTGCCAGCAGCTTAACAGGCTTTGAGCAGTACGTC. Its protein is CASSLTGFEQYV.

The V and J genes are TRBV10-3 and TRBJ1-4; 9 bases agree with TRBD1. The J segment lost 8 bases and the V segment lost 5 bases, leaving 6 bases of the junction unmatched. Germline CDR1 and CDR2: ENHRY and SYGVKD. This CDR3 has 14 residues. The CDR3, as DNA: TGTGCCATCAGTCCAGGACAGGGGAAGGAAAAACTGTTTTTT. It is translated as CAISPGQGKEKLFF.

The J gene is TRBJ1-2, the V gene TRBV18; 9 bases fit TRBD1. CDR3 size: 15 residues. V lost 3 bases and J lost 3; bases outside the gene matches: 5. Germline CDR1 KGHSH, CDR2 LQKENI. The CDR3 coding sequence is TGTGCCAGCTCACCCGTTTGGACAGGGGACTATGGCTACACCTTC. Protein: CASSPVWTGDYGYTF.

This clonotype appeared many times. CDR3 region: CASSPTSGGRETQYF. The CDR3 nucleotides read TGTGCCAGCAGCCCTACTAGCGGGGGGAGGGAGACCCAGTACTTC. V is TRBV12-3 or TRBV12-4 and J is TRBJ2-5, with 12 positions matching TRBD2. Trimming removed 6 bases from V and 5 bases from J; junction bases left unmatched: 7. The CDR3 is 15 residues long.

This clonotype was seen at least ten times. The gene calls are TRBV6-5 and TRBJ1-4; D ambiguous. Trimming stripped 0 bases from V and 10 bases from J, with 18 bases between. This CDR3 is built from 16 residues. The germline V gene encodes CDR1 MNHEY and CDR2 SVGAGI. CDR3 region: CASSYSRVPPGGKLFF. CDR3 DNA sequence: TGTGCCAGCAGTTACTCGCGGGTCCCCCCGGGCGGAAAACTGTTTTTT.

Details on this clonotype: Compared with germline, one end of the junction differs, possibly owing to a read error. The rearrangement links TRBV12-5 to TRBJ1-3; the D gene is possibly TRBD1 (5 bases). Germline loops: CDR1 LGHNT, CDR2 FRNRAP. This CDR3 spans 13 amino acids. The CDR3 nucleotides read TGTGCTAGTAGTTTGGCCATTCCAGGGATTCTATATTTT. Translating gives CASSLAIPGILYF.

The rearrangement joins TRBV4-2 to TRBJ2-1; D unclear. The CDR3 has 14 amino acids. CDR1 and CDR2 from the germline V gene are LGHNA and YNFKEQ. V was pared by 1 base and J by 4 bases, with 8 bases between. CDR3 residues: CASSQGMEYNEQFF. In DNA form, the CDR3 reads TGTGCCAGCAGCCAAGGGATGGAGTACAATGAGCAGTTCTTC.